This paragraph covers one T cell receptor beta chain sequence. Its target is not known. This entry is derived from a study of T cells expressing NK-cell markers. Study background: Sequencing of TCR beta repertoires drew on sorted CD3+CD56+NKG2C+, CD3+CD56+NKG2C- and CD3+CD56-NKG2C+ T cells. Eight donors were sequenced, of whom seven were HCMV-seropositive, while the remaining one was HCMV-seronegative.

Study conclusions and caveats: Where several donors were concerned, these clonotypes also led the CD3+CD56-NKG2C+ fraction. Dominant NKG2C+ clonotype frequencies of roughly 1.0-7.0% of CD8+ T cells were measured in over five donors.

Germline CDR1 reads MNHNS; CDR2 reads SASEGT. The CDR3 has 16 amino acids. TCRdb re-called the 5' RACE reads; one entry per CDR3 protein, DNA not given. Its table lists about 460,000 distinct CDR3 sequences. The sample comprised blood T cells: a sorted CD56 or NKG2C T cell subset, CD4+ or CD8+ T cells, or bulk PBMC T cells (not recorded which). The rearrangement links TRBV6-1 to TRBJ1-2. The TCR originated in a woman aged 45-65 years in good health. The CDR3 sequence: CASSDLALPSYYGYTF.